This TCR beta chain comes out of a study of T cell changes during pregnancy in multiple sclerosis (dated by TCRdb to about 2019). Study-wide context: The study examined how the T cell repertoire changed over the course of pregnancy in women with multiple sclerosis.

To prepare the library, the immunoSEQ multiplex PCR assay was applied. This is the immuneACCESS table as TCRdb keeps it, with only in-frame sequences that have V and J called. A part of the clones is gone; compared with another copy, unresolved V genes explain less than half, and the rest is unexplained. This sample lists roughly 24,000 clones; more than 75% were detected once. The top ten clonotypes cover roughly 7.2% of the sample. A note on this clone: Its antigen has not been determined. Per-nucleotide qualities are absent, and no much larger clonotype sits a single base away.

The source is a female donor with multiple sclerosis, enrolled in a pregnancy study. The sequencing used CD8+ T cells from peripheral blood mononuclear cells, collected before pregnancy.

The bases read TGCGCCAGCAGCTTGGGGACAGGGGAAACCTACGAGCAGTACTTC. This yields the protein CASSLGTGETYEQYF. The chain was built from TRBV5-1 and TRBJ2-7; 9 central bases correspond to TRBD1. From the germline V gene, CDR1 is SGHRS and CDR2 is YFSETQ. Reading from cysteine to phenylalanine, the CDR3 counts 15 amino acids. Only the CDR3 portion is preserved as DNA: 45 bases, with reading frame beginning at the first base. Germline trimming amounts to 0 bases on V and 2 bases on J, with 3 as the count of junction bases outside the gene matches.